Listed below are T cell receptor beta chains from one sample, sequenced in a study of B cell selection in AIRE deficiency. Measured with immunoSEQ multiplex PCR; TCRdb has only the in-frame clones, and not every one. The sample carries 20,000 to 25,000 clones, about 97% recorded once. The sequenced sample consisted of conventional CD4+ T cells sorted from PBMCs. All receptors derive from a human donor with AIRE deficiency. CDR3s include the opening cysteine and the closing phenylalanine or tryptophan. D genes are given only for firm matches.

v_call: TRBV7-3
j_call: TRBJ2-1
d_call: TRBD2
cdr3_aa: CASSLRLAGVGEQFF
cdr3_nt: TGTGCCAGCAGCTTACGGCTAGCGGGAGTTGGTGAGCAGTTCTTC

v_call: TRBV6-5
j_call: TRBJ2-7
d_call: -
cdr3_aa: CASRPIRGPSYEQYF
cdr3_nt: TGTGCCAGCAGGCCCATCCGGGGCCCCTCCTACGAGCAGTACTTC

v_call: TRBV18
j_call: TRBJ1-2
d_call: -
cdr3_aa: CASSPQGYYGYTF
cdr3_nt: TGTGCCAGCTCACCACAGGGTTACTATGGCTACACCTTC

v_call: TRBV19
j_call: TRBJ1-2
d_call: TRBD1
cdr3_aa: CASSAPDRLANYGYTF
cdr3_nt: TGTGCCAGTAGTGCCCCGGACAGGTTAGCTAACTATGGCTACACCTTC

v_call: TRBV6-5
j_call: TRBJ2-3
d_call: -
cdr3_aa: CASEGSTDTQYF
cdr3_nt: TGTGCCAGCGAAGGGAGCACAGATACGCAGTATTTT

v_call: TRBV7-8
j_call: TRBJ1-5
d_call: -
cdr3_aa: CASSQLGQIHNQPQHF
cdr3_nt: TGTGCCAGCAGCCAACTCGGACAGATTCACAATCAGCCCCAGCATTTT

v_call: TRBV2
j_call: TRBJ1-1
d_call: -
cdr3_aa: CASRFDKNTEAFF
cdr3_nt: TGTGCCAGCAGATTCGACAAGAACACTGAAGCTTTCTTT

v_call: TRBV28
j_call: TRBJ1-6
d_call: -
cdr3_aa: CASMTTQGSPLHF
cdr3_nt: TGTGCCAGCATGACGACGCAGGGTTCACCCCTCCACTTT

v_call: TRBV18
j_call: TRBJ2-1
d_call: -
cdr3_aa: CASSPPGIDEQFF
cdr3_nt: TGTGCCAGCTCACCACCGGGAATCGATGAGCAGTTCTTC

v_call: TRBV2
j_call: TRBJ2-1
d_call: -
cdr3_aa: CASSPGHYNEQFF
cdr3_nt: TGTGCCAGCTCACCCGGACACTACAATGAGCAGTTCTTC

v_call: TRBV5-6
j_call: TRBJ1-5
d_call: -
cdr3_aa: CASSSGPGDNQPQHF
cdr3_nt: TGTGCCAGCAGCTCGGGACCCGGGGACAATCAGCCCCAGCATTTT

v_call: TRBV5-3
j_call: TRBJ2-1
d_call: TRBD2
cdr3_aa: CASSSGLPNEQFF
cdr3_nt: TGTGCCAGCAGCTCGGGACTACCAAATGAGCAGTTCTTC

v_call: TRBV7-8
j_call: TRBJ1-4
d_call: -
cdr3_aa: CASSSDTGREKLFF
cdr3_nt: TGTGCCAGCAGCTCCGACACAGGGCGGGAAAAACTGTTTTTT

v_call: TRBV19
j_call: TRBJ1-2
d_call: -
cdr3_aa: CAAASLRTIGYTF
cdr3_nt: TGTGCCGCCGCCAGTCTCAGGACGATCGGCTACACCTTC

v_call: TRBV19
j_call: TRBJ2-2
d_call: -
cdr3_aa: CASIGSSRVPGELFF
cdr3_nt: TGTGCCAGTATAGGGTCTTCCAGGGTCCCCGGGGAGCTGTTTTTT